The entry that follows covers one T cell receptor beta chain sequence. Its antigen is unidentified. Germline CDR1 and CDR2: SEHNR and FQNEAQ (reference sequence). The CDR3 totals 13 residues. Trimming cost V 5 bases and J 6 bases; bases outside gene matches: 0. The data stem from a study of OX40 agonist ivuxolimab in advanced cancers. Points from the study as a whole: Dosing at 0.1 to 3.0 mg/kg was accompanied by clonal expansion of CD4+ and CD8+ blood T cells by week 6. CD8+ T cells were the subset that, on average, had more expanded clones than CD4+.

The protocol was immunoSEQ multiplex PCR, while the TCRdb copy is restricted to in-frame clones and leaves out a portion. The data show over 150,000 clones, under 95% seen once. The TCR was taken from an adult with an advanced solid tumor such as melanoma, head and neck, liver or kidney cancer. V usage is TRBV7-9 and J usage is TRBJ1-4, with 10 bases matching TRBD1. The source was CD4+ or CD8+ T cells sorted from blood, collected in a trial of the OX40 agonist ivuxolimab. The CDR3 sequence is CASSDRGHEKLFF. The CDR3, as DNA: TGTGCCAGCAGCGACAGGGGGCATGAAAAACTGTTTTTT.